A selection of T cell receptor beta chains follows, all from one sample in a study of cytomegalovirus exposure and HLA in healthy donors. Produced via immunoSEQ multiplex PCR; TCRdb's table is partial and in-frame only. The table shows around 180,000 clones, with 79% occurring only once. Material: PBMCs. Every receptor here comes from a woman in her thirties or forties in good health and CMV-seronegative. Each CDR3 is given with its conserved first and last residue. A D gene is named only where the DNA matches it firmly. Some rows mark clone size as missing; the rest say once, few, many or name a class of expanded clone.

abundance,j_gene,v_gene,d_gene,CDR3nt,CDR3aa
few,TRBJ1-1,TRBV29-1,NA,TGCAGCGTTGTCGACATAAACACTGAAGCTTTCTTT,CSVVDINTEAFF
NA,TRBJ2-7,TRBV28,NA,TGTGCCAGCAGTCGGACAGATTCCTACGAGCAGTACTTC,CASSRTDSYEQYF
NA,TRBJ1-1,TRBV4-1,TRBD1,TGCGCCAGCAGCTCCAAACAGGGGCTTCCCACTGAAGCTTTCTTT,CASSSKQGLPTEAFF
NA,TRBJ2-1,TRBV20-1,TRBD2,TGCAGTGCCCGGGAGGACGAGCAGTTCTTC,CSAREDEQFF
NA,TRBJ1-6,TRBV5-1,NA,TGCGCCAGCAGCTTGGGACAGAATAATTCACCCCTCCACTTT,CASSLGQNNSPLHF
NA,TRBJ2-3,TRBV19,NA,TGTGCCAGTAGTACGTTTCGAATCGCTATCGGTACGCAGTATTTT,CASSTFRIAIGTQYF
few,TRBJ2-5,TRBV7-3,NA,TGTGCCAGCAGCTTACTAACCGGGGAGACCCAGTACTTC,CASSLLTGETQYF
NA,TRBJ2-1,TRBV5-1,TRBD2,TGCGCCAGCAGCTTGTTTGCTAGCGGGAGAATCACCTACAATGAGCAGTTCTTC,CASSLFASGRITYNEQFF
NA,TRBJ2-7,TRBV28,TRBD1,TGTGCCAGCAGGGCCTCCGGGACAGGGGCCGAGCAGTACTTC,CASRASGTGAEQYF
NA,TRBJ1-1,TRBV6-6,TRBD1,TGTGCCAGCAGTTACCAGGGGGCTGGTACTGAAGCTTTCTTT,CASSYQGAGTEAFF
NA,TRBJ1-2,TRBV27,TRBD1,TGTGCCAGCAGGATGGCCGGGACAGGGGGTGGTGGCTACACCTTC,CASRMAGTGGGGYTF
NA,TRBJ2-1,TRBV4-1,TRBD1,TGCGCCAGCAGCGCAGGACAGGCGGGCAATGAGCAGTTCTTC,CASSAGQAGNEQFF
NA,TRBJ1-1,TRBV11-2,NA,TGTGCCAGCAGCACTTACAGGCAAATCACTGAAGCTTTCTTT,CASSTYRQITEAFF
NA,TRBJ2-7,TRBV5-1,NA,TGCGCCAGCAGCTTGAGGGGTAGGTCAGGCGTTGACGCAGCCTACGAGCAGTACTTC,CASSLRGRSGVDAAYEQYF
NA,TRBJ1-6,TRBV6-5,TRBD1,TGTGCCAGCACCATGACAGGGGGTCTGAATTCACCCCTCCACTTT,CASTMTGGLNSPLHF
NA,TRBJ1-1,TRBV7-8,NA,TGTGCCAGCAGCTTAGGACCAGGGGCCACTGAAGCTTTCTTT,CASSLGPGATEAFF
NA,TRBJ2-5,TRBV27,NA,TGTGCCAGCAGTTTAGGAGGGTACCAAGAGACCCAGTACTTC,CASSLGGYQETQYF
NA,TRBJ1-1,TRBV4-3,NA,TGCGCCAGCAGCCAAGATGGTGGGGGGGAAGCTTTCTTT,CASSQDGGGEAFF
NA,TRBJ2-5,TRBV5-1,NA,TGCGCCAGCAGCTTGAGGGCAGGGATCTTAGGAGAGACCCAGTACTTC,CASSLRAGILGETQYF
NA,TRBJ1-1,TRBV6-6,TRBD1,TGTGCCAGCAGTTACCGGGACAGCCCGAACACTGAAGCTTTCTTT,CASSYRDSPNTEAFF
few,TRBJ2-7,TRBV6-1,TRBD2,TGTGCCAGCAGTGTTGTCGGGGGGAGAAGCTACGAGCAGTACTTC,CASSVVGGRSYEQYF
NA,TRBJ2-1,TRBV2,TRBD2,TGTGCCAGCAGTCCGCGAGCGGGAGGGGGCAATGAGCAGTTCTTC,CASSPRAGGGNEQFF
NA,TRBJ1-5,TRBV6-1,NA,TGTGCCAGCAGTACCCGACCCGGGAGCAATCAGCCCCAGCATTTT,CASSTRPGSNQPQHF
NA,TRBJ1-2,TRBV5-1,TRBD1,TGCGCCAGCAGCCAGCAGGGGGCAGAAGGCTACACCTTC,CASSQQGAEGYTF
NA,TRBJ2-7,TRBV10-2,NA,TGCGCCAGCAGTCCAGGTCCCTGCGAGCAGTACTTC,CASSPGPCEQYF
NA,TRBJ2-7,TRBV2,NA,TGTGCCAGCAGCCGAACAGGGTACGAGCAGTACTTC,CASSRTGYEQYF
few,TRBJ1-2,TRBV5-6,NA,TGTGCCAGCGAGGGTCAGGTTGGGCATGGCTACACCTTC,CASEGQVGHGYTF
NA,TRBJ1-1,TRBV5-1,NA,TGCGCCAGCAGCTTGCCCGGACCCTTCGAGGGCACTGAAGCTTTCTTT,CASSLPGPFEGTEAFF
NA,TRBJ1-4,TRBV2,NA,TGTGCCAGCAGAGAAAGGGGGTCCCTGCTAGCAACTAATGAAAAACTGTTTTTT,CASRERGSLLATNEKLFF
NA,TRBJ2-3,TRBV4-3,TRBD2,TGCGCCAGCAGCCAACTCGCTAGTCCCGGGACTAGCGGCACAGATACGCAGTATTTT,CASSQLASPGTSGTDTQYF
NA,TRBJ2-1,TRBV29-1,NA,TGCAGCGTCGAGGGACATCTGGAGCAGTTCTTC,CSVEGHLEQFF
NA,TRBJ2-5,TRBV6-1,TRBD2,TGTGCCAGCAGTGACAGAGGGACTAGCGGCCAAGAGACCCAGTACTTC,CASSDRGTSGQETQYF
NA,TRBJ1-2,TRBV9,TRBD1,TGTGCCAGCAGCGGCGGACAGGGTTGGAGCTATGGCTACACCTTC,CASSGGQGWSYGYTF
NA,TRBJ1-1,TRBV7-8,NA,TGTGCCAGCAGCTTAGATGGGGGACAGAACACTGAAGCTTTCTTT,CASSLDGGQNTEAFF
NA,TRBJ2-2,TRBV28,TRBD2,TGTGCCAGCAGTTTGGAGGGACTAGCGGGAGTGGGCGGGGAGCTGTTTTTT,CASSLEGLAGVGGELFF
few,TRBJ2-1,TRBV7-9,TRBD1,TGTGCCAGCAGCTTAGGGGACAGGAGGTTTGGTGAGCAGTTCTTC,CASSLGDRRFGEQFF
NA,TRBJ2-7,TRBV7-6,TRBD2,TGTGCCAGCAGCTTAGGAAATGGACTAGCGGGAGGCGAGCAGTACTTC,CASSLGNGLAGGEQYF
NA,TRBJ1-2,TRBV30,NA,TGTGCCTGGAGTGTAAGAATCGGGGGGATCTATGGCTACACCTTC,CAWSVRIGGIYGYTF
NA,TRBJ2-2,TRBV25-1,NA,TGTGCCAGCAGTGACCCGACACGGAACACCGGGGAGCTGTTTTTT,CASSDPTRNTGELFF
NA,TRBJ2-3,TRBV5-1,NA,TGCGCCAGCAGCCCGGAGGGATGGGATTCAGATACGCAGTATTTT,CASSPEGWDSDTQYF
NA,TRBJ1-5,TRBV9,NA,TGTGCCAGCAGCGTAGGCGGGTCGCGCAATCAGCCCCAGCATTTT,CASSVGGSRNQPQHF
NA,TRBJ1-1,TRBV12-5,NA,TGTGCTAGTGCTCGTGGGGGGGGCTGGAACACTGAAGCTTTCTTT,CASARGGGWNTEAFF
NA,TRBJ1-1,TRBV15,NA,TGTGCCACCAGCTTCATAGGGGGGGGAGAAGCTTTCTTT,CATSFIGGGEAFF
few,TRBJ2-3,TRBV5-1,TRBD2,TGCGCCAGCAGCTCCGAACTAGCGGGGGGGCCCGAAGATACGCAGTATTTT,CASSSELAGGPEDTQYF
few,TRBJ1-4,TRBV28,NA,TGTGCCAGCAGTAGCAATGAAAAACTGTTTTTT,CASSSNEKLFF
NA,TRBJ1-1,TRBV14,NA,TGTGCCAGCAGCCAAGGTCCAGGGCGGGAAGCTTTCTTT,CASSQGPGREAFF
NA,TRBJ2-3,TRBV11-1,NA,TGTGCCAGCAGCCCGGACAGTCCCCCGACAGGTACGCAGTATTTT,CASSPDSPPTGTQYF
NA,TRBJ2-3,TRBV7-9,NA,TGTGCCAGCAGCTCCAGTGGGGGGGCGGCAGATACGCAGTATTTT,CASSSSGGAADTQYF
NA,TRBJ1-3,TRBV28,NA,TGTGCCAGCAGTTTATTTGTTTTTTCAGAACAGGACATCTCTGGAAACACCATATATTTT,CASSLFVFSEQDISGNTIYF
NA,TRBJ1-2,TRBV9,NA,TGTGCCAGCAGCGTCTTCGACAGGATGCTCGGCTATGGCTACACCTTC,CASSVFDRMLGYGYTF
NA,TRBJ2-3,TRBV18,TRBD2,TGTGCCAGCTCGGATACTAGCGGAGATACGCAGTATTTT,CASSDTSGDTQYF
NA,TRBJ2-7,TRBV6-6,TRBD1,TGTGCCAGCAGGAGACAGGGGACCTCCTACGAGCAGTACTTC,CASRRQGTSYEQYF
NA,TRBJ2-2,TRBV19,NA,TGTGCCAGTACCCCTGGGGCGCCCCCGAACACCGGGGAGCTGTTTTTT,CASTPGAPPNTGELFF
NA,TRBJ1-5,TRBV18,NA,TGTGCCAGCTCACTAGGACAGAGCAATCAGCCCCAGCATTTT,CASSLGQSNQPQHF
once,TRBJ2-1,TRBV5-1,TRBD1,TGCGCCAGCAGCTTGGCTACAGGGGGCAATGAGCAGTTCTTC,CASSLATGGNEQFF
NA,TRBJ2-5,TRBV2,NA,TGTGCCAGCAGTGAGAGAGGGCGGCCAGAGACCCAGTACTTC,CASSERGRPETQYF
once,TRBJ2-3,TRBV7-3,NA,TGTGCCAGCAGCTCGGGGTCGGTGGCAGATACGCAGTATTTT,CASSSGSVADTQYF
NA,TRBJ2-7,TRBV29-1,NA,TGCAGCGTTGAAGGTCAGGTAACTGATGAGCAGTACTTC,CSVEGQVTDEQYF